The present entry profiles one T cell receptor (beta chain) with its context. Its antigen is as yet unknown. Repertoires were generated with immunoSEQ multiplex PCR, while TCRdb's copy carries only in-frame clones and drops some. The table includes tens of thousands of clones, 84% detected once. The data were obtained in a study of cytomegalovirus exposure and HLA in healthy donors. Study observations and caveats: TCR sequences were mostly rare, though some public TCRs occurred in many donors.

Germline V gene lookup returns CDR1 SGHDN and CDR2 FVKESK. Trimming removed 4 bases from V and 2 bases from J, with 8 bases in between. This CDR3 is 13 amino acids long. The sample consisted of PBMCs. The receptor was derived from a woman aged 18-29 years in good health and CMV-seropositive. The rearrangement uses TRBV14 and TRBJ1-2, with D unclear. This chain's CDR3 is CASSPQLNYGYTF. As DNA, the CDR3 is TGTGCCAGCAGCCCTCAGTTAAACTATGGCTACACCTTC.